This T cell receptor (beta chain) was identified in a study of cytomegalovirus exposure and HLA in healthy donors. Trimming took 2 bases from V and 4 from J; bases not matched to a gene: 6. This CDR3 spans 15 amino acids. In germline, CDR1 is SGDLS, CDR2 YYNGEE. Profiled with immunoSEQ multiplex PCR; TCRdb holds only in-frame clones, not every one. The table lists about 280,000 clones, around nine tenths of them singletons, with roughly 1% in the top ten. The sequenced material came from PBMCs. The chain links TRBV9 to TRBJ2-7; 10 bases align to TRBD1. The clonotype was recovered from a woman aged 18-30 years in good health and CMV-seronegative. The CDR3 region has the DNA TGTGCCAGCAGCGTTGACAGGGGGCTCGGGTACGAGCAGTACTTC. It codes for CASSVDRGLGYEQYF.